This TCR beta chain was identified in a study of molecular identifiers for immune sequencing clone quantification. The germline V and J ends were trimmed by 5 bases and 1 base, with 15 bases remaining between them. Per germline, CDR1 SEHNR and CDR2 FQNEAQ (reference sequence). The CDR3 consists of 17 residues. TCRdb ran MiXCR on the PCR reads and lists one entry per CDR3 protein. The sample records fewer than 350,000 distinct CDR3 sequences, about 21% being singletons. Ten or more counts support this clonotype. Sorting captured naive CD8 T cells as CD8+CD4-CCR7+CD45RA+. The sequencing input was naive CD8+ T cells from blood, with Jurkat cell RNA spiked in. Subset denoted: FACS-sorted CD8+CD4-CCR7+CD45RA+ naive T cells. The chain is built from TRBV7-9 and TRBJ2-6, with unresolved D. The clonotype was recovered from a human donor in good health. Some libraries in this study had Jurkat cell RNA spiked in. The chain's CDR3 is CASSPRVRSSGANVLTF. The CDR3 bases are TGTGCCAGCAGCCCCCGGGTCAGGTCTTCTGGGGCCAACGTCCTGACTTTC.